Sequencing of this TCR beta chain was carried out in a study of T cells after yellow fever vaccination. This clonotype was counted between two and nine times. Its antigen is still unknown. General study results and limits: A faster peak, day 5 versus 15, was reached by the weaker secondary response. Re-detected after boosting: most primary clones, more than 95% of CD4 and 75% to 90% of CD8.

Synthesis of TCR cDNA relied on 5'RACE template switching, which attached a universal primer site and UMIs. TCRdb reprocessed the 5' RACE reads with MiXCR, giving one entry per CDR3 protein. The sample has under 600,000 distinct CDR3 sequences, around a fifth seen once; the top ten hold roughly 16%. V was pared by 8 bases and J by 3 bases, with 5 bases of the junction left unmatched. The germline gives CDR1 SGHRS, CDR2 YFSETQ. The CDR3 has 13 residues. The source of this sequence is a man aged 18 to 29 who received the YFV17D yellow fever vaccine. The sample in question was PBMCs, obtained around 3 weeks after the first yellow fever vaccination. The chain combines TRBV5-1 with TRBJ2-7, with TRBD1 matching 10 bases. The CDR3 is CASGQGGFYEQYF. For the CDR3, the DNA is TGCGCCAGTGGACAGGGGGGGTTCTACGAGCAGTACTTC.